This TCR beta chain was observed in a study of blood T cell repertoires in COVID-19. The CDR3 sequence is 15 residues long. From germline, CDR1 is KGHDR and CDR2 SFDVKD. Trimming took off 1 base at V and 6 bases at J, with 12 bases between the two ends. Profiling relied on immunoSEQ multiplex PCR, and the TCRdb table lists in-frame clones only, not all of them. The sample carries around 200,000 clones, roughly 80% recorded once. Sequencing used peripheral blood. The chain joins TRBV24-1 to TRBJ2-1; a weak D match, TRBD2 (5 bases). The receptor was derived from a man between 25 and 39 years old with active or convalescent COVID-19. The CDR3 loop is CATSDLWTEGNEQFF. As DNA, the CDR3 is TGTGCCACCAGTGATTTATGGACTGAGGGCAATGAGCAGTTCTTC.